Below are 9 T cell receptor beta chains sequenced from a single sample in a study of spatial heterogeneity in lung cancer (dated by TCRdb to the late 2010s). The time point label for this specimen denotes: sample taken at primary tumor resection. Without any cell sorting, TCR sequencing was performed on whole RNA extracted either from tumor and nontumor lung tissue or from cryopreserved PBMC samples. Library construction relied on 5' RACE. Sequencing used a NextSeq 500. The raw public data were reprocessed by TCRdb itself: fastp quality trimming at Q25, MiXCR clonotype calling, in-frame beta chains only. For every CDR3 protein sequence, its rows merge into one entry that carries the most common genes and DNA. Recorded for this sample are 20,000 to 25,000 distinct CDR3 sequences; less than 3.5% of them occurred a single time. The top ten constitute 25% to 35% of the sample. Sequenced material: PBMCs, taken at surgery. The receptor source for this set is a female donor with early-stage non-small cell lung cancer.

This clonotype was seen many times. The rearrangement uses TRBV27 and TRBJ2-7; a weak D match, TRBD1 (5 bases). CDR1 is MNHEY and CDR2 is SMNVEV in the germline V gene (reference sequence). Trimming stripped 4 bases from V and 4 bases from J, with 17 bases between. This CDR3 has 15 amino acids. The CDR3 DNA is TGTGCCAGCAGTTCCTCTCCAGGGTCCGGGTACGAGCAGTACTTC. This encodes CASSSSPGSGYEQYF.

In this sample, this clonotype turned up many times. V is TRBV12-3 or TRBV12-4 and J is TRBJ1-4, with D unclear. V was trimmed by 1 base and J by 7 bases, leaving 10 bases between them. The CDR3 length is 14 residues. The DNA for the CDR3 is TGTGCCAGCAGTTTAGGGGCGCCCATTGAAAAACTGTTTTTT. Translating it yields CASSLGAPIEKLFF.

This clonotype was seen ten or more times. V is TRBV2 and J is TRBJ2-7, with a possible D match to TRBD2 (5 bases). Germline values: CDR1 SNHLY, CDR2 FYNNEI. The CDR3 runs 13 residues. Trimming took 7 bases from V and 3 from J, leaving 13 bases between them. CDR3 sequence reads: CASKPPGNYEQYF. The CDR3 bases are TGTGCCAGCAAACCCCCGGGGAACTACGAGCAGTACTTC.

This clonotype was counted ten times or more. The chain recombines TRBV6-5 with TRBJ2-2, with D uncertain. CDR3 size: 14 residues. From germline, CDR1 is MNHEY and CDR2 SVGAGI. Trimming stripped 0 bases from V and 4 bases from J, with 6 bases between. The DNA for the CDR3 is TGTGCCAGCAGTTACTCGGTAGTCACCGGGGAGCTGTTTTTT. Encoded protein: CASSYSVVTGELFF.

This clonotype is deemed medium-sized. This sequence joins TRBV4-1 and TRBJ1-5; possible D gene TRBD1, 5 bases. Trimming removed 6 bases at V and 2 bases at J, with 11 bases between. CDR1 and CDR2 from the germline V gene are MGHRA and YSYEKL. There are 14 residues in the CDR3. The CDR3 sequence: CASRGQGGNQPQHF. The CDR3 DNA is TGCGCCAGCAGAGGGCAAGGGGGCAATCAGCCCCAGCATTTT.

This clonotype was seen many times. The CDR3 here is CASSPLGSQPQHF. The CDR3, as DNA: TGTGCCAGCAGCCCCCTCGGCAGTCAGCCCCAGCATTTT. The rearrangement uses TRBV5-5 and TRBJ1-5; D gene unclear. The CDR3 has 13 residues. V was shortened by 4 bases and J by 6 bases, with 11 bases between the two germline ends. Germline loops: CDR1 SGHKS, CDR2 YYEKEE (reference sequence).

In this sample, this clonotype turned up many times. This rearrangement joins TRBV20-1 to TRBJ2-3; TRBD1 matches at 9 bases. Trimming took 0 bases from V and 6 from J; bases not matched to a gene: 7. The CDR3 totals 15 residues. CDR1 and CDR2 from the germline V gene are DFQATT and SNEGSKA (reference sequence). CDR3 sequence (DNA): TGCAGTGCTAGAGATTGGGGACAGGGAACGGATACGCAGTATTTT. The encoded protein is CSARDWGQGTDTQYF.

This clonotype was picked up many times. The rearrangement uses TRBV7-9 and TRBJ2-7, with no clear D. The ends were cut back, 7 bases at V and 3 bases at J, with 13 bases in the middle. Germline CDR1 SEHNR, CDR2 FQNEAQ (reference sequence). CDR3 size: 13 residues. The CDR3 reads CASTLDGGYEQYF. The CDR3 bases are TGTGCCAGCACCCTGGACGGTGGCTACGAGCAGTACTTC.

This clonotype was detected many times. The chain is built from TRBV6-5 and TRBJ1-4, with a possible D match to TRBD1 (6 bases). The germline gives CDR1 MNHEY, CDR2 SVGAGI. Trimming left V 9 bases short and J 4 bases short, with 12 bases between. The CDR3 length is 13 residues. The CDR3 here is CASKPRGNEKLFF. In DNA form, the CDR3 reads TGTGCCAGTAAGCCCAGGGGTAATGAAAAACTGTTTTTT.